This T cell receptor beta chain emerged from a study of shared clonotypes between healthy human individuals. Findings and caveats of the study: Exclusively blood specimens were collected; tissue repertoires likely differ. In the sorted subsets, rarefaction showed sequencing was incomplete despite large depth.

This CDR3 has 14 residues. Trimming removed 0 bases at V and 9 bases at J, with 12 bases between. Germline V gives CDR1 KGHSH, CDR2 LQKENI. Worth noting for this clone: What it binds is not known.

The assay used deep level. Clones were sequenced by immunoSEQ multiplex PCR, and TCRdb holds only the in-frame ones, with some missing. This sample has about 340,000 clones, with about 70% found just once. What was sequenced was memory CD4+ T cells sorted from blood. The subset is: CD45RA-negative fraction. The chain uses TRBV18 and TRBJ2-1, with unresolved D. The source is a man aged 30 to 39 in good health. This CDR3 is CASSPPSTVGEQFF. CDR3 in DNA: TGTGCCAGCTCACCACCTTCGACGGTCGGTGAGCAGTTCTTC.